Listed below are T cell receptor beta chains from one sample, sequenced in a study of blood T cell repertoires in COVID-19. Using immunoSEQ multiplex PCR, the repertoire was profiled, and TCRdb retains in-frame clones only, with some absent. The data show 250,000 to 400,000 clones, approximately 89% seen once. Input material: peripheral blood. The origin of the receptors is a woman aged 25 to 39 with COVID-19, enrolled during active disease. CDR3s include the opening cysteine and the closing phenylalanine or tryptophan. Fields, in order: V gene, clone size, D gene, J gene, CDR3 protein, CDR3 DNA. The D gene is left open where the match is weak. The listing skips clone size in some rows; elsewhere it reads once, few, many or a size class.

TRBV24-1	NA	NA	TRBJ2-3	CATSATGWHTQYF	TGTGCCACCAGTGCGACAGGTTGGCATACGCAGTATTTT
TRBV5-6	NA	TRBD2	TRBJ2-1	CASSLAGAGGRSEQFF	TGTGCCAGCAGCTTGGCCGGAGCGGGGGGGCGTAGTGAGCAGTTCTTC
TRBV5-5	NA	TRBD1	TRBJ1-1	CASSIWDRGTEAFF	TGTGCCAGCAGCATTTGGGACAGGGGCACTGAAGCTTTCTTT
TRBV5-1	NA	NA	TRBJ1-1	CASSLLTGNTEAFF	TGCGCCAGCAGCCTTCTTACAGGGAACACTGAAGCTTTCTTT
TRBV5-1	NA	NA	TRBJ2-1	CASSLRGPLSSYNEQFF	TGCGCCAGCAGCTTACGCGGCCCCCTGAGCTCCTACAATGAGCAGTTCTTC
TRBV28	NA	TRBD1	TRBJ2-5	CASLGTGTLETQYF	TGTGCCAGCCTAGGGACAGGGACGTTAGAGACCCAGTACTTC
TRBV5-3	NA	TRBD1	TRBJ1-2	CARSLRDRGFNTNGYTF	TGTGCCAGAAGCTTACGGGACAGGGGGTTCAACACGAATGGCTACACCTTC
TRBV19	NA	TRBD2	TRBJ2-1	CASSPGGGNEQFF	TGTGCCAGTAGTCCGGGGGGAGGAAATGAGCAGTTCTTC
TRBV7-2	NA	TRBD1	TRBJ1-3	CASSEHRDRGGNTIYF	TGTGCCAGCAGCGAGCACCGGGACAGGGGTGGTAACACCATATATTTT
TRBV27	NA	NA	TRBJ2-3	CASSFNPRGENTQYF	TGTGCCAGCAGTTTCAACCCCAGGGGGGAAAATACGCAGTATTTT
TRBV5-6	once	NA	TRBJ2-7	CASSLERALPIYEQYF	TGTGCCAGCAGCTTGGAGCGGGCCCTCCCTATCTACGAGCAGTACTTC
TRBV7-9	NA	NA	TRBJ2-2	CASSLGVGNTGELFF	TGTGCCAGCAGCTTAGGAGTCGGGAACACCGGGGAGCTGTTTTTT
TRBV6-6	NA	TRBD1	TRBJ1-2	CASGQGPDPKDF	TGTGCCAGCGGACAGGGGCCCGACCCTAAGGACTTC
TRBV2	NA	NA	TRBJ2-2	CASSDKPRGTGELFF	TGTGCCAGCAGTGACAAACCCAGGGGAACCGGGGAGCTGTTTTTT
TRBV4-1	NA	NA	TRBJ1-4	CASSLLSTTNEKLFF	TGCGCCAGCAGCCTTCTGAGCACAACTAATGAAAAACTGTTTTTT
TRBV2	NA	NA	TRBJ1-3	CASSERQGRSFGYTIYF	TGTGCCAGCAGTGAGAGGCAGGGGAGATCGTTTGGCTACACCATATATTTT
TRBV6-5	NA	TRBD1	TRBJ1-2	CASEVRTGGYGYTF	TGTGCCAGCGAAGTCCGGACAGGTGGCTATGGCTACACCTTC
TRBV2	NA	NA	TRBJ1-6	CAGSLTGNSPLHF	TGTGCCGGATCCCTCACAGGGAATTCACCCCTCCACTTT
TRBV6-5	NA	TRBD2	TRBJ2-3	CASSLTSGITDTQYF	TGTGCCAGCAGCCTGACTAGCGGGATCACAGATACGCAGTATTTT
TRBV12-5	NA	NA	TRBJ2-3	CASGLVTQFSSTDTQYF	TGTGCTAGTGGTTTGGTAACCCAGTTTTCTAGCACAGATACGCAGTATTTT
TRBV5-1	few	NA	TRBJ2-1	CASSLANEQFF	TGCGCCAGCAGCTTAGCGAATGAGCAGTTCTTC
TRBV6-1	NA	NA	TRBJ1-1	CASSEGGGALPSAFF	TGTGCCAGCAGTGAAGGGGGAGGGGCCCTACCCTCAGCTTTCTTT
TRBV28	NA	TRBD1	TRBJ2-2	CASSRYRGLGSTGELFF	TGTGCCAGCAGTCGTTACAGGGGTTTGGGGAGCACCGGGGAGCTGTTTTTT
TRBV30	once	NA	TRBJ1-6	CAWGGGLSPLHF	TGTGCCTGGGGAGGAGGCCTTTCACCCCTCCACTTT
TRBV27	NA	NA	TRBJ1-1	CASSLEENTEAFF	TGTGCCAGCAGTCTGGAGGAGAACACTGAAGCTTTCTTT
TRBV5-1	NA	TRBD2	TRBJ2-3	CASSLVRAGGNTQYF	TGCGCCAGCAGCTTGGTCCGGGCGGGGGGAAATACGCAGTATTTT
TRBV5-1	NA	NA	TRBJ1-1	CASSFRALNTEAFF	TGCGCCAGCAGCTTCAGGGCGTTGAACACTGAAGCTTTCTTT
TRBV2	few	NA	TRBJ1-2	CASSENREGYGYTF	TGTGCCAGCAGTGAGAACAGGGAAGGGTATGGCTACACCTTC
TRBV12-3/TRBV12-4	NA	TRBD1	TRBJ1-5	CASSQGEDQPQHF	TGTGCCAGCAGTCAGGGGGAGGATCAGCCCCAGCATTTT
TRBV7-9	NA	NA	TRBJ2-5	CASSRDYQETQYF	TGTGCCAGCAGTCGGGACTACCAAGAGACCCAGTACTTC
TRBV27	NA	NA	TRBJ1-5	CASSLTGHHSNQPQHF	TGTGCCAGCAGTTTAACGGGACACCATAGCAATCAGCCCCAGCATTTT
TRBV12-3/TRBV12-4	NA	NA	TRBJ1-5	CASSHGPNQPQHF	TGTGCCAGCAGTCACGGTCCCAATCAGCCCCAGCATTTT
TRBV5-1	NA	NA	TRBJ1-5	CASSFLRRARNQPQHF	TGCGCCAGCAGCTTCTTGCGCAGGGCCCGTAATCAGCCCCAGCATTTT
TRBV7-7	NA	TRBD2	TRBJ2-1	CASSYTSGGIDEQFF	TGTGCTAGCAGCTATACTAGCGGGGGGATAGATGAGCAGTTCTTC
TRBV9	NA	NA	TRBJ1-2	CASSVEAEGGYTF	TGTGCCAGCAGCGTAGAGGCGGAGGGGGGCTACACCTTC
TRBV2	NA	NA	TRBJ2-3	CASTASIRTDTQYF	TGTGCCAGCACGGCTAGCATCCGCACAGATACGCAGTATTTT
TRBV7-9	NA	NA	TRBJ2-4	CASSLGPGRGKDIQYF	TGTGCCAGCAGCTTGGGGCCCGGAAGGGGTAAAGACATTCAGTACTTC
TRBV21-1	NA	NA	TRBJ1-5	CASSKISRSEGADQPQHF	TGTGCCAGCAGCAAAATTTCTAGGTCGGAGGGAGCGGATCAGCCCCAGCATTTT
TRBV6-2/TRBV6-3	NA	NA	TRBJ2-1	CASSYTRDFPAGGYNEQFF	TGTGCCAGCAGTTACACAAGGGACTTCCCTGCCGGGGGTTACAATGAGCAGTTCTTC
TRBV28	NA	TRBD1	TRBJ1-1	CASTSTGTADTEAFF	TGTGCCAGTACCTCCACCGGGACAGCAGACACTGAAGCTTTCTTT
TRBV2	NA	TRBD2	TRBJ2-5	CASSEEAGPQETQYF	TGTGCCAGCAGTGAAGAAGCGGGGCCCCAAGAGACCCAGTACTTC
TRBV5-1	few	NA	TRBJ1-4	CASSYDRTNEKLFF	TGCGCCAGCAGCTATGACAGGACTAATGAAAAACTGTTTTTT
TRBV5-1	NA	NA	TRBJ1-1	CASSLQGPTNTEAFF	TGCGCCAGCAGCTTGCAGGGGCCTACGAACACTGAAGCTTTCTTT
TRBV9	once	TRBD1	TRBJ2-2	CASSVGQGGQYTGELFF	TGTGCCAGCAGCGTGGGACAGGGGGGCCAATACACCGGGGAGCTGTTTTTT
TRBV18	NA	NA	TRBJ1-1	CASSPVFLEGTEAFF	TGTGCCAGCTCACCGGTTTTTTTGGAGGGAACTGAAGCTTTCTTT
TRBV30	NA	TRBD1	TRBJ1-1	CAWKGTGLAEAFF	TGTGCCTGGAAAGGGACAGGGCTGGCTGAAGCTTTCTTT
TRBV2	NA	NA	TRBJ1-5	CASTVGAGQPQHF	TGTGCCAGCACTGTGGGGGCCGGTCAGCCCCAGCATTTT
TRBV3-1/TRBV3-2	NA	NA	TRBJ1-1	CASSPFSQGTETFF	TGTGCCAGCAGCCCATTTAGCCAGGGGACGGAAACTTTCTTT
TRBV24-1	NA	TRBD1	TRBJ2-2	CATSDLPRGQDTGELFF	TGTGCCACCAGTGATTTGCCCAGGGGGCAGGACACCGGGGAGCTGTTTTTT
TRBV6-5	NA	NA	TRBJ1-1	CASSYGPNTEAFF	TGTGCCAGCAGTTACGGCCCGAACACTGAAGCTTTCTTT
TRBV2	NA	NA	TRBJ1-2	CASSEPGVNWNYGYTF	TGTGCCAGCAGTGAGCCAGGGGTGAATTGGAACTATGGCTACACCTTC
TRBV5-1	NA	TRBD1	TRBJ1-1	CASSFTGTGVNTEAFF	TGCGCCAGCAGCTTTACCGGGACAGGGGTGAACACTGAAGCTTTCTTT